The 3 T cell receptor beta chains below come from one sample, sequenced in a study of blood T cell repertoires in COVID-19. The protocol was immunoSEQ multiplex PCR, while the TCRdb copy is restricted to in-frame clones and leaves out a portion. Of 150,000 to 200,000 clones listed, more than 75% were seen once; the top ten hold 17%. Sequencing input: PBMCs or T cells enriched from blood (not recorded which). These receptors were taken from a woman between 45 and 60 years old who had recovered from COVID-19.

The rearrangement links TRBV24-1 to TRBJ1-2, with TRBD1 matching 8 bases. CDR3 length equals 15 residues. From germline, CDR1 is KGHDR and CDR2 SFDVKD. The V segment lost 2 bases and the J segment 7 bases; nucleotides outside the gene matches: 8. CDR3 bases: TGTGCCACCAGTGATTCCCGGGACAGGCAACTTGGCTACACCTTC. This gives the protein CATSDSRDRQLGYTF.

The CDR3 nucleotides are TGTGCCAGCAGCCCCAACCTAGCGGGAGGCTCCGAGCAGTACTTC. Translating gives CASSPNLAGGSEQYF. V usage is TRBV3-1 (or the pseudogene TRBV3-2) and J usage is TRBJ2-7, with TRBD2 identical over 11 bases. Germline CDR1 is LGHDT and CDR2 is YNNKEL (reference sequence). This CDR3 has 15 amino acids. V gave up 4 bases and J gave up 6 bases; unmatched junction bases: 8.

This chain connects TRBV7-9 to TRBJ2-5, with D tentatively TRBD2 (6 bases). The CDR3 runs to 15 residues. The germline V gene encodes CDR1 SEHNR and CDR2 FQNEAQ (reference sequence). Deletions cut 4 bases from V and 4 bases from J, with 16 bases between. The CDR3 is CASSSAGRRAETQYF. CDR3 DNA: TGTGCCAGCAGCTCCGCAGGCCGGAGGGCAGAGACCCAGTACTTC.